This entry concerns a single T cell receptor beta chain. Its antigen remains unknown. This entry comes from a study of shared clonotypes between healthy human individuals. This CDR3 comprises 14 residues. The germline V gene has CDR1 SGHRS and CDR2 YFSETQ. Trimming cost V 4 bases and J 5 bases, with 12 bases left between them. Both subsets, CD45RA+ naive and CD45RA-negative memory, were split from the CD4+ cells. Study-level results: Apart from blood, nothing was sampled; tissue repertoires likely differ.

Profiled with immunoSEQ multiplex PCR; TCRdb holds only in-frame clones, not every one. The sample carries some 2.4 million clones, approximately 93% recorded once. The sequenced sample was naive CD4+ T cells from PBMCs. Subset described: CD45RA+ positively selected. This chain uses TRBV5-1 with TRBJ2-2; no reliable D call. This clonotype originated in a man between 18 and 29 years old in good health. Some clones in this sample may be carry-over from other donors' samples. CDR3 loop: CASSVTTTTGELFF. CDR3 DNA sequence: TGCGCCAGCAGCGTAACCACTACTACCGGGGAGCTGTTTTTT.